These 22 T cell receptor beta chains came from one sample sequenced in a study of vaccination and CD4 T cells after COVID-19. Cultured CD4+ T cells had their DNA profiled by the Oncomine TCR Beta short-read assay. TCRdb independently ran MiXCR on the PCR reads; one entry per CDR3 protein. The sample shows around 14,000 distinct CDR3 sequences, about 73% of them seen only once. These receptors have no known antigen. Treatment reported: roughly nine-day PBMC culture with coronavirus spike peptide pools or control peptides (ViraFEST assay). The specimen was CD4+ T cells from blood, cultured in vitro. The receptors come from a human donor who had recovered from COVID-19.

This chain connects TRBV29-1 to TRBJ2-1; maybe TRBD1 (5 bases). Germline V gives CDR1 SQVTM, CDR2 ANQGSEA. V was cut by 8 bases and J by 0 bases, with 14 bases left in between. The CDR3 has 14 amino acids. The CDR3 DNA reads TGCAGCTTAAGGGGAAGGAGCTCCTACAATGAGCAGTTCTTC. Its protein product is CSLRGRSSYNEQFF.

This clonotype occurred once. The chain carries TRBV5-1 and TRBJ1-6, with D maybe TRBD1 (5 bases). This CDR3 comprises 13 residues. Germline V gene lookup returns CDR1 SGHRS and CDR2 YFSETQ. Trimming took 4 bases from V and 7 from J, leaving 9 bases between them. CDR3 nucleotide sequence: TGCGCCAGCAGCGGGGGTGAGAATTCACCCCTCCACTTT. Its translation is CASSGGENSPLHF. Full variable domain (outside the CDR3, taken from reference TRBV5-1 and TRBJ1-6): KAGVTQTPRYLIKTRGQQVTLSCSPISGHRSVSWYQQTPGQGLQFLFEYFSETQRNKGNFPGRFSGRQFSNSRSEMNVSTLELGDSALYLCASSGGENSPLHFGNGTRLTVT.

This clonotype turned up a few times. The chain uses TRBV15 and TRBJ1-6, with D maybe TRBD1 (5 bases). The CDR3 has 16 amino acids. Trimming cost V 2 bases and J 7 bases, with 15 bases left between them. Germline CDR1 and CDR2: LNHNV and YYDKDF (reference sequence). CDR3 sequence reads: CATSRLGGEGNSPLHF. The CDR3 DNA follows: TGTGCCACCAGCAGACTAGGTGGGGAGGGGAATTCACCCCTCCACTTT.

The chain combines TRBV4-3 with TRBJ2-2; possibly TRBD2 for D (7 bases). The germline V gene encodes CDR1 LGHNA and CDR2 YSLEER. Trimming removed 4 bases at V and 2 bases at J, with 17 bases between. The CDR3 consists of 17 residues. As DNA, the CDR3 is TGCGCCAGCAGCCCTCACCTGAGGGGGGGCAACACCGGGGAGCTGTTTTTT. This codes for CASSPHLRGGNTGELFF.

The V gene is TRBV6-1, the J gene TRBJ1-1; D uncertain. The CDR3 has 15 residues. Germline CDR1 is MNHNS and CDR2 is SASEGT. V was shortened by 6 bases and J by 4 bases, with 18 bases between the two germline ends. The CDR3 here is CASRLSGGFSTEAFF. The CDR3 DNA follows: TGTGCCAGCAGACTATCCGGCGGGTTCAGCACTGAAGCTTTCTTT.

V gene TRBV20-1 combines with J gene TRBJ2-3; D possibly corresponds to TRBD1 (5 bases). The CDR3 length is 14 residues. The V gene lost 3 bases and the J gene lost 3 bases, with 13 bases spanning the gap. The V gene's germline CDR1 is DFQATT and CDR2 SNEGSKA (reference sequence). This CDR3 reads CSASEDKGTDTQYF. In nucleotides, the CDR3 is TGCAGTGCTAGTGAAGACAAGGGGACAGATACGCAGTATTTT.

The chain employs TRBV7-2 and TRBJ2-5; possibly TRBD1 for D (6 bases). The CDR3 is 13 amino acids. CDR1 and CDR2 (germline): SGHTA, FQGNSA. The V end lost 4 bases, the J end lost 5 bases, and 11 bases lay between the germline ends. In DNA, the CDR3 is TGTGCCAGCAGCTCACAGGGTTGGGAGACCCAGTACTTC. Translation gives CASSSQGWETQYF.

The chain links TRBV2 to TRBJ2-7, with D possibly TRBD2 on 7 matching bases. The V gene lost 7 bases and the J gene lost 0 bases, with 13 bases spanning the gap. The CDR3 is 14 residues long. CDR1 and CDR2 (germline): SNHLY, FYNNEI. CDR3 amino acids: CASKGGAFSYEQYF. The CDR3 nucleotides read TGTGCCAGCAAAGGGGGGGCTTTCTCCTACGAGCAGTACTTC.

The rearrangement links TRBV6-2 or TRBV6-3 to TRBJ2-5; TRBD2 matches at 8 bases. Germline CDR1 MNHEY, CDR2 SVGEGT. The V gene end was trimmed by 2 bases and the J gene end by 5 bases; junction bases not matched to a gene: 4. The CDR3 has 14 residues. CDR3: CASSYGLAKETQYF. In DNA form, the CDR3 reads TGTGCCAGCAGTTACGGACTAGCTAAGGAGACCCAGTACTTC.

The J gene is TRBJ1-2, the V gene TRBV5-6; D remains ambiguous. The V and J ends lost 4 bases and 0 bases respectively, with 10 bases between them. The V gene's germline CDR1 is SGHDT and CDR2 YYEEEE. This CDR3 contains 14 residues. The CDR3 reads CASSTRLTNYGYTF. CDR3 DNA sequence: TGTGCCAGCAGCACCCGACTGACTAACTATGGCTACACCTTC.

As for this clonotype: The junction differs from germline at one of its ends, possibly a read error. The chain joins TRBV20-1 to TRBJ1-1; no clear D gene. CDR1 is DFQATT, CDR2 SNEGSKA, per germline (reference sequence). The CDR3 runs to 9 residues. Here the CDR3 DNA reads TGCAGTGCTAGACCCGGTCGCCTCTTT. Translation: CSARPGRLF.

The V and J genes are TRBV20-1 and TRBJ1-6, with a possible D match to TRBD1 (6 bases). Germline values: CDR1 DFQATT, CDR2 SNEGSKA (reference sequence). The CDR3 loop spans 13 amino acids. V lost 2 bases and J lost 10, with 12 bases in between. CDR3 sequence reads: CSARKGVGSPLHF. CDR3 sequence (DNA): TGCAGTGCTAGAAAGGGGGTGGGGTCACCCCTCCACTTT.

The chain has TRBV6-5 and TRBJ2-7; D is unresolved. Between the trimmed V and J ends, which lost 2 bases and 3 bases, there was a span of 14 bases. Germline V gene sequence: CDR1 MNHEY, CDR2 SVGAGI. The CDR3 spans 15 residues. The CDR3 reads CASSYEASIFYEQYF. As DNA, the CDR3 is TGTGCCAGCAGTTACGAAGCTTCAATCTTCTACGAGCAGTACTTC.

This clonotype is labeled medium-sized. V and J are TRBV12-3 or TRBV12-4 and TRBJ1-2, with unresolved D. Trimming took off 6 bases at V and 1 base at J, with 15 bases between the two ends. CDR3 size: 15 residues. The DNA of the CDR3 is TGTGCCAGCAGCCGAAGCGGCCAGCTTAACTATGGCTACACCTTC. Translated: CASSRSGQLNYGYTF.

This chain links TRBV20-1 with TRBJ1-5; possibly TRBD1 for D (5 bases). Germline loops: CDR1 DFQATT, CDR2 SNEGSKA (reference sequence). CDR3 length: 14 amino acids. The V end was cut by 6 bases, the J end by 6 bases, with 18 bases between. The CDR3 region has the DNA TGCAGTGCAAAGAGGGCGTGGGGCCGTCAGCCCCAGCATTTT. This codes for CSAKRAWGRQPQHF.

The CDR3 DNA reads as TGTGCCAGCAGCCCCCCGGGACCGTACTACGAGCAGTACTTC. This codes for CASSPPGPYYEQYF. This chain uses TRBV7-9 with TRBJ2-7, with D perhaps TRBD1 or TRBD2 (5 bases each). There are 14 residues in the CDR3. Germline loops: CDR1 SEHNR, CDR2 FQNEAQ (reference sequence). V was trimmed by 5 bases and J by 3 bases, leaving 14 bases between them.

This clonotype ranks as large (0.1 to 1%). V usage is TRBV20-1 and J usage is TRBJ1-4; perhaps TRBD1 as D (6 bases). Trimming left V 6 bases short and J 4 bases short, with 15 bases between. CDR3 size: 14 residues. The germline gives CDR1 DFQATT, CDR2 SNEGSKA (reference sequence). This chain's CDR3 is CSAARDTYNEKLFF. In DNA form, the CDR3 reads TGCAGTGCGGCCCGGGACACCTATAATGAAAAACTGTTTTTT.

V is TRBV28 and J is TRBJ1-2; possibly TRBD1 for D (5 bases). The CDR3 length is 13 residues. V dropped 8 bases and J dropped 8 bases, with 18 bases sitting between them. Germline assignment: CDR1 MDHEN and CDR2 SYDVKM. This CDR3 is CASVQGRDGGYTF. CDR3 sequence (DNA): TGTGCCAGCGTTCAGGGCAGGGATGGCGGCTACACCTTC.

This clonotype has only a few counts. The chain carries TRBV20-1 and TRBJ1-2; D gene ambiguous. The CDR3 sequence is 12 residues long. CDR1 and CDR2 (germline): DFQATT, SNEGSKA (reference sequence). V lost 3 bases to trimming and J lost 8 bases, with 13 bases between them. CDR3 loop: CSARTARLGYTF. CDR3 sequence (DNA): TGCAGTGCTAGGACGGCCCGACTCGGCTACACCTTC.

This clonotype was counted a few times. The chain is built from TRBV7-6 and TRBJ2-5, with 8 bases lining up with TRBD1. The J segment lost 3 bases and the V segment lost 4 bases, leaving 13 bases of the junction unmatched. Looked up from germline, CDR1 is SGHVS and CDR2 is FNYEAQ. This CDR3 is 17 amino acids long. CDR3 loop: CASSYSGGQGAKETQYF. CDR3 in DNA: TGTGCCAGCAGCTATTCGGGCGGGCAGGGGGCGAAAGAGACCCAGTACTTC.

The chain couples TRBV20-1 to TRBJ1-5; D is undetermined. The V gene's germline CDR1 is DFQATT and CDR2 SNEGSKA (reference sequence). Trimming removed 5 bases at V and 7 bases at J, with 21 bases between. The CDR3 has 15 residues. The CDR3: CSAFPPLLRNQPQHF. The CDR3 coding sequence is TGCAGTGCTTTTCCCCCGCTCCTAAGGAACCAGCCCCAGCATTTT.

The chain carries TRBV28 and TRBJ1-5; D is ambiguous. CDR1 MDHEN and CDR2 SYDVKM come from the germline V gene. V dropped 5 bases and J dropped 7 bases, with 6 bases sitting between them. The CDR3 is 11 amino acids. The DNA for the CDR3 is TGTGCCAGCAGTAAAAGGCAGCCCCAGCATTTT. This encodes CASSKRQPQHF.